The 14 T cell receptor beta chains given below trace back to one sample, sequenced in a study of Ad26.COV2.S vaccination and SARS-CoV-2 variants. Sequencing was performed with immunoSEQ multiplex PCR; in TCRdb, only in-frame clones are kept and a portion is missing. Here the sample spans 350,000 to 450,000 clones, roughly 85% being singletons. Treatment specified: around 19 received Ad26.COV2.S at low or high dose, single or two shots; several received placebo; per-sample allocation not given. Sample collection was performed on day 63 after the first vaccine or placebo injection. The sample in question was peripheral blood, obtained in a trial of Ad26.COV2.S vaccine versus placebo. The receptor set was obtained from a person between 18 and 65 years old who received the Ad26.COV2.S COVID-19 vaccine or a placebo.

This chain connects TRBV12-5 to TRBJ2-5; D could derive from TRBD1 or TRBD2 (5 bases each). Germline V gene sequence: CDR1 LGHNT, CDR2 FRNRAP. V gave up 5 bases and J gave up 1 base, with 23 bases separating them. This CDR3 spans 18 amino acids. CDR3 nucleotides: TGTGCTAGTGGTCGCCCCCCGCGGCCATCGGGACCCCAAGAGACCCAGTACTTC. Translating it yields CASGRPPRPSGPQETQYF. Variable domain in full (rest from reference TRBV12-5 and TRBJ2-5): DARVTQTPRHKVTEMGQEVTMRCQPILGHNTVFWYRQTMMQGLELLAYFRNRAPLDDSGMPKDRFSAEMPDATLATLKIQPSEPRDSAVYFCASGRPPRPSGPQETQYFGPGTRLLVL.

The rearrangement links TRBV7-9 to TRBJ1-1, with 7 bases fitting TRBD1. CDR3 length: 16 residues. Losses at the gene ends were 5 bases for V and 4 bases for J; bases not matched to a gene: 13. Germline V CDR1 and CDR2: SEHNR, FQNEAQ (reference sequence). The chain's CDR3 is CASSPRQGVISTEAFF. The CDR3 DNA sequence: TGTGCCAGCAGCCCACGACAGGGTGTGATAAGCACTGAAGCTTTCTTT.

The CDR3 DNA is TGTGCCAGCAGCTATTCCCAGACTGGAAACACCATATATTTT. As protein: CASSYSQTGNTIYF. The chain uses TRBV11-2 and TRBJ1-3; D gene ambiguous. This CDR3 is built from 14 residues. Germline loops: CDR1 SGHAT, CDR2 FQNNGV. V was shortened by 4 bases and J by 2 bases, with 9 bases between the two germline ends.

This chain links TRBV6-4 with TRBJ2-2, with TRBD2 matching 8 bases. From germline, CDR1 is MRHNA and CDR2 SNTAGT. Losses at the gene ends were 0 bases for V and 0 bases for J; bases not matched to a gene: 3. The CDR3 has 17 residues. The CDR3: CASSDSLSGTNTGELFF. The CDR3 DNA reads as TGTGCCAGCAGTGACTCTCTTAGCGGGACGAACACCGGGGAGCTGTTTTTT.

This rearrangement joins TRBV27 to TRBJ2-7; D ambiguous. Germline V gene lookup returns CDR1 MNHEY and CDR2 SMNVEV (reference sequence). The CDR3 consists of 12 residues. Deletions cut 6 bases from V and 6 bases from J, with 12 bases between. CDR3 bases: TGTGCCAGCAGCTCCTTGCCGGGCGAGCAGTACTTC. It yields the protein CASSSLPGEQYF.

The CDR3 is CASSYSIRVEAFF. DNA of the CDR3: TGTGCCAGCAGTTACTCCATTCGGGTCGAAGCTTTCTTT. The chain employs TRBV6-2 or TRBV6-3 and TRBJ1-1; no firm D call. The CDR3 sequence is 13 residues long. The germline V and J ends were trimmed by 0 bases and 8 bases, with 10 bases remaining between them. Per the germline V gene, CDR1 is MNHEY and CDR2 is SVGEGT.

This sequence joins TRBV30 and TRBJ2-7; 9 bases are a match to TRBD2. Germline values: CDR1 GTSNPN, CDR2 SVGIG (reference sequence). There are 17 residues in the CDR3. The trim removed 0 bases at V and 3 bases at J, leaving 12 bases unmatched. CDR3 sequence reads: CAWSVGLGREGFYEQYF. Here the CDR3 DNA reads TGTGCCTGGAGTGTCGGTCTGGGGCGGGAGGGATTCTACGAGCAGTACTTC.

The chain links TRBV5-1 to TRBJ1-1, with a weak D call TRBD1 (5 bases). The CDR3 is 13 amino acids. Looked up from germline, CDR1 is SGHRS and CDR2 is YFSETQ. Trimming removed 7 bases from V and 1 base from J, with 11 bases in between. The CDR3: CASGATENTEAFF. In DNA, the CDR3 is TGCGCCAGCGGGGCGACGGAGAACACTGAAGCTTTCTTT.

The rearrangement links TRBV5-4 to TRBJ2-5; D is uncertain. Germline-derived CDR1 and CDR2 are SGHNT and YYREEE (reference sequence). Trimming took off 0 bases at V and 2 bases at J, with 11 bases between the two ends. This CDR3 contains 15 residues. This CDR3 is CASSLGYHPQETQYF. For the CDR3, the DNA is TGTGCCAGCAGCTTGGGCTATCACCCTCAAGAGACCCAGTACTTC.

The rearrangement joins TRBV6-5 to TRBJ1-1; weak D call: TRBD1 (5 bases). Looked up from germline, CDR1 is MNHEY and CDR2 is SVGAGI. V gave up 6 bases and J gave up 4 bases, with 15 bases separating them. The length of the CDR3 is 14 residues. The CDR3 region has the DNA TGTGCCAGCAGACTTGACGGAGGGGCCACTGAAGCTTTCTTT. Amino acid sequence: CASRLDGGATEAFF.

This clone was counted a few times. The V and J genes are TRBV12-3 or TRBV12-4 and TRBJ1-1, with a possible D match to TRBD1 (6 bases). The CDR3 has 13 residues. Trimming removed 6 bases at V and 1 base at J, with 9 bases between. The CDR3 loop reads CASRGQPNTEAFF. In DNA, the CDR3 is TGTGCCAGCAGGGGACAACCGAACACTGAAGCTTTCTTT.

This clone was seen a single time. Compared with germline, one end of the junction differs, possibly owing to a read error. The chain has TRBV6-5 and TRBJ1-1; TRBD1 agrees at 11 bases. The CDR3 spans 14 residues. In germline, CDR1 is MNHEY, CDR2 SVGAGI. In DNA, the CDR3 is TGTGCCAGCAGTTACCAGGACAGGGGGCGCAGGGAGGTCTTT. Protein: CASSYQDRGRREVF.

V gene TRBV5-1 combines with J gene TRBJ2-5; the match to TRBD2 covers 12 bases. Germline V CDR1 and CDR2: SGHRS, YFSETQ. Trimming took 1 base from V and 2 from J; bases not matched to a gene: 3. The CDR3 has 16 residues. Written as DNA, the CDR3 is TGCGCCAGCAGCTTGCTAGCGGGAGGGGGACAAGAGACCCAGTACTTC. It codes for CASSLLAGGGQETQYF.

The gene calls are TRBV6-5 and TRBJ1-2, with D possibly matching TRBD1 (6 bases). The length of the CDR3 is 14 residues. From germline, CDR1 is MNHEY and CDR2 SVGAGI. The ends were cut back, 6 bases at V and 0 bases at J, with 11 bases in the middle. CDR3 in amino acids: CASRTDRANYGYTF. CDR3 in DNA: TGTGCCAGCAGAACGGACAGAGCTAACTATGGCTACACCTTC.